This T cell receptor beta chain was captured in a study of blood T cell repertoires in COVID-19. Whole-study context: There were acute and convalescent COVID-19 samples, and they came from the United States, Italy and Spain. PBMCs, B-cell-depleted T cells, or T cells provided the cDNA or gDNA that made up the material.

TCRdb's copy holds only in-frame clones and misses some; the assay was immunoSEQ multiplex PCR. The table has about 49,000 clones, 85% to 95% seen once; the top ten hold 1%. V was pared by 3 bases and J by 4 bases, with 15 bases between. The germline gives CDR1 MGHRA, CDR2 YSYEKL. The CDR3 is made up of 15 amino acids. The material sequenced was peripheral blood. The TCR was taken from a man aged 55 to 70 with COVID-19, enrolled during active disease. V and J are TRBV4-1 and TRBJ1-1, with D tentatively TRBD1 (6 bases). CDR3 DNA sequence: TGCGCCAGCAGCCAGAGCAGGGGTAACCCCACTGAAGCTTTCTTT. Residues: CASSQSRGNPTEAFF.